This paragraph reports one T cell receptor (beta chain). Which antigen it targets is not known. No base quality information exists; no much larger clone differs at one position. The CDR3 has 14 amino acids, counting the end cysteine and phenylalanine. Kept here is only the CDR3 DNA, which spans 42 bases and is read in frame from base 1. V drops 4 bases and J drops 2 bases, leaving 12 bases in between. The germline V gene specifies KGHSH as CDR1 and LQKENI as CDR2. The source of the sample is a study of blood T cells in healthy people across ages (dated by TCRdb to the mid-2010s). In terms of the full investigation: Template switching captured roughly one uniquely barcoded TCR beta cDNA molecule per two T cells in model experiments. To track age-related changes in TCR beta repertoire diversity, the study relied on deep sequencing normalized with unique cDNA molecular identifiers. The donors were divided into four age groups: young (average approximately 16 years), middle-aged (roughly 42), aged (about 60) and long-lived (around 87). Donors of different ages were randomly distributed across sequencing lanes to avoid experimental bias. Two additional independent replicas of 1 million unique cDNA reads from the same blood draw were analyzed for two donors (one aged 18 to 29 and one aged 80 or older).

Donors were a few dozen systemically healthy Caucasian individuals from Russia aged roughly 6 to 90 years. Each donor gave roughly 9 milliliters of peripheral blood, drawn into EDTA-treated Vacutainer tubes. Ficoll-Paque density-gradient centrifugation was used to isolate PBMCs, with at least 6.5 million obtained per sample. Trizol reagent was used to extract total RNA from PBMCs, with at least 5 micrograms per sample. The percentages of naive CD45RAhigh/CD27high T cells were determined by flow cytometry on a PBMC aliquot from every donor. The paper's findings and limits, for the study overall: Because donor CMV infection status was unknown, age-related changes in expanded clonotypes were potentially confounded. Estimates of total diversity based on one million sequenced T cells were regarded as lower bounds and as underestimates. There was a strong correlation between observed TCR beta diversity and the percentage of naive T cells measured by flow cytometry. Observed TCR beta diversity per million T cells fell roughly linearly with age, and a significant reduction was already apparent by age around 39. The long-lived group showed more naive CD4+ T cells, fewer expanded clones and increased TCR diversity than the aged group, suggesting age selection. Bulk unsorted PBMC profiling prevented conclusive comparison of naive and antigen-experienced compartments.

Libraries were constructed by 5' RACE. Sequencing was carried out with an Illumina HiSeq 2500. A second PCR of roughly 7 to 11 cycles was performed with a sample-barcoded 5' primer and a J-beta primer mix. Each TCR beta cDNA molecule received a unique molecular identifier from a template-switch 5' adaptor carrying 12 random nucleotides. At least 2.5 million CDR3-containing paired-end reads were obtained from each sample. First-strand cDNA was synthesized from all RNA with the Mint cDNA synthesis kit, primed by a TRBC-specific oligonucleotide. Following uracil-DNA glycosylase treatment, a first 18-cycle PCR with universal primers M1SS and BC2_uni_R was performed on all cDNA. In the paper's pipeline: For normalization, 1 million high-quality reads were randomly selected from each sample, with every read carrying a distinct molecular identifier. Instead of being binned into consensus sequences, reads with shared molecular identifiers were discarded. MiTCR, run with a Q25 quality threshold and the strictest error-elimination algorithm, handled CDR3 identification, clonotype clustering and error correction. Lower-bound total TCR beta diversity was estimated with a nonparametric unseen species model using Euler transformation. TCRdb ran its own pipeline on the public reads, namely fastp trimming at Q25 and MiXCR clone calling, and kept in-frame beta chains. Each CDR3 protein appears once, grouped with its most common genes and DNA. In this record, the V and J calls reflect TCRdb's handling and not the investigators' own analysis. The sample data list almost 1 million distinct CDR3 sequences, and roughly half of these were observed just once. The ten largest clonotypes hold about a fifth of the sample.

Source material: blood. Recombination linked TRBV18 to TRBJ2-7, and the D gene may be TRBD2, 6 bases matching. The clonotype was recovered from a woman in her sixties or seventies in good health. The CDR3 protein: CASSRGGLTYEQYF. The DNA is TGTGCCAGCTCACGGGGAGGCCTTACCTACGAGCAGTACTTC.